This T cell receptor (beta chain) comes out of a study of beta chain features in type 1 diabetes (dated by TCRdb to the late 2010s). Study-level background: Patients and healthy donors did not differ in mean age, gender distribution, total cell number or subset yield. A total of some 110 million sorted cells were examined across all samples, and the number of cells per subset was strongly correlated with RNA yield. The study compared TCRB repertoires of sorted circulating CD4+ T cell subsets between recently diagnosed type 1 diabetes patients and matched healthy donors. Regulatory and stem cell-like memory subsets were isolated from only 8 patients and about 8 healthy donors, whereas naive and central memory subsets came from all 28 donors.

The germline V gene sets CDR1 to SGHTA and CDR2 to FQGNSA. The V end loses 1 base and the J end loses 8 bases, and a stretch of 9 bases separates them. Including cysteine and phenylalanine, the CDR3 has 13 amino acids. Just CDR3 DNA is preserved here, 39 bases in frame from base 1. The entire amount of isolated RNA was reverse transcribed using the High Capacity cDNA Reverse Transcription Kit, so the sequenced TCRB transcripts were expressed ones. Deep immunoSEQ sequencing was applied to naive, central memory and regulatory T cell samples, giving an average of roughly 3.5 million total reads per sample. After sorted cells were lysed in RLT buffer, RNA was extracted with DNase-treated RNeasy Micro or Mini kits, with the choice depending on cell number. To prevent cross-contamination, each cell subset was processed individually, whereas patient and healthy donor samples were processed jointly. Using the immunoSEQ multiplex PCR, TCRB sequences were amplified from cDNA into 87-bp fragments spanning the CDR3 region. The amplicons were sequenced using the Illumina HiSeq platform. Turning to the authors' computational methods: Synthetic template baselines were used to correct PCR bias computationally, reads within Hamming distance 2 were collapsed together, and singletons that could not be merged were discarded. Reads were aligned against IMGT so that V, D and J genes, CDR3 length and insertions or deletions at six rearrangement sites could be assigned. Clonotype counts were normalized to sorted cell number within each subset before computing true diversity and Gini coefficients with the tcR R package. The overlap coefficient, calculated on TCRB nucleotide sequences, was used to measure repertoire sharing. Out-of-frame TCRB sequences from naive cells were analyzed as a proxy for the pre-selection repertoire. This is the immuneACCESS table as TCRdb keeps it, with only in-frame sequences that have V and J called. A part of the clones is gone; compared with another copy, unresolved V genes explain less than half, and the rest is unexplained. That table furnishes V, J and clone size, whereas the DNA furnished D and trimming. The sample data list roughly 240,000 clones, and around 68% of these were observed just once. The ten largest account for approximately 0.053% of the sample.

As to this clone: There is no known antigen for this receptor. No clone much larger than this one lies a single base away; base qualities are absent.

General study outcomes and caveats: In all four CD4+ subsets, TCRB CDR3 length was moderately but significantly shorter in type 1 diabetes patients. Because the HLA sub-analyses included only small numbers of individuals, any influence of HLA type on TCRB rearrangement was left unresolved. Naive, central memory and regulatory TCRB repertoires appeared to be more alike among patients than among healthy donors. Shorter templates might be favored by PCR, yet because patient and control samples were amplified and corrected together, any such skew would affect both groups equally. Sequencing cDNA rather than genomic DNA could over-represent highly expressing activated cells, although activation and CD3 levels did not differ between groups. Fewer insertions and more nucleotide deletions at VDJ recombination sites were observed in patients with type 1 diabetes, implying thymic rearrangement abnormalities.

Each donor gave one peripheral blood draw, averaging about 100 mL, which was collected into heparinised tubes. Naive, central memory, regulatory and stem cell-like memory CD4+ T cells were sorted on a BD FACSAria II using a panel including CD45RO, CCR7, CD25, CD127, CD95 and CD27. Every sorted population had a purity above 95%. PBMCs were separated immediately by Lymphoprep density gradient centrifugation and were stained directly, without being cultured. So that batch effects would be minimized, each experiment stained and sorted samples in pairs, pairing one healthy donor with one patient. This TCR was recovered from a man aged 30-40 years in good health. The sample taken for sequencing was naive CD4+ T cells from blood. The cell subset or site label, as the study defines it: true naive CD4+ T cells. The sequence joins TRBV7-2 to TRBJ2-4, with the D gene call left open. The CDR3 region: CASSLVGIDIQYF. The DNA sequence reads TGTGCCAGCAGCTTAGTTGGGATAGACATTCAGTACTTC.